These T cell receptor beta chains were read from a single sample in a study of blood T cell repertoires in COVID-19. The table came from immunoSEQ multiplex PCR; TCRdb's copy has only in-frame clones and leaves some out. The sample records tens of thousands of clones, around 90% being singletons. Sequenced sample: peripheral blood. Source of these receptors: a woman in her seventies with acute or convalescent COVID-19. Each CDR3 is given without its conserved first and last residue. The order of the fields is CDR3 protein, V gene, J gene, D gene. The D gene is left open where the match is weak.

ASSPTGSGELF,TRBV3-1/TRBV3-2,TRBJ2-2,NA
SAAGVSAQY,TRBV20-1,TRBJ2-3,TRBD2
ATRIKKGSQDSSYNEQF,TRBV15,TRBJ2-1,NA
ASSTYAGSGGAF,TRBV5-4,TRBJ1-1,NA
ASSFWWDKFGQPQH,TRBV28,TRBJ1-5,NA
ASSLSLGGRTEAF,TRBV4-1,TRBJ1-1,NA
ASSQDGGDTQY,TRBV3-1/TRBV3-2,TRBJ2-3,TRBD2
ASRATGGVNQPQH,TRBV6-5,TRBJ1-5,TRBD1
ASSQEVTANQPQH,TRBV4-1,TRBJ1-5,NA
ASSPKTLGQQEKLF,TRBV4-2,TRBJ1-4,TRBD1
ASSDWGLGSLH,TRBV6-1,TRBJ1-6,NA
AWSVPRGDRGRETQY,TRBV30,TRBJ2-5,NA
ASSSKGVRSEKLF,TRBV7-6,TRBJ1-4,NA
ASSYTWLGEQY,TRBV6-5,TRBJ2-7,NA
SVVGQVDEQF,TRBV29-1,TRBJ2-1,TRBD1
ASSLVGQRYNEQF,TRBV7-9,TRBJ2-1,NA